The 22 T cell receptor beta chains presented below share a single source sample, sequenced in a study of tissue T cells after allogeneic stem cell transplantation (dated by TCRdb to about 2022). The sample's time point, from its label and the paper: human tissue collected at research (rapid) autopsy. Libraries were made using the immunoSEQ multiplex PCR assay. The immuneACCESS repertoire file appears here via TCRdb, limited to in-frame rearrangements. These files lack a portion of the clones; in checked studies, under half of the deficit traces to unresolved V genes, and the cause of the others is not known. The sample profile shows about 6,800 clones; roughly 60% of them were found once. The ten largest clones take up 22% of the sample. The source was duodenum tissue, collected at autopsy. These receptors came from a female donor aged 60 or older with lung cancer.

The V call is TRBV7-7, the J call TRBJ2-2; D is perhaps TRBD1 (5 bases). V was shortened by 2 bases and J by 7 bases, with 11 bases between the two germline ends. CDR3 length equals 14 residues. From germline, CDR1 is SSHAT and CDR2 FNYEAQ (reference sequence). The CDR3 sequence is CASSLTRVNGELFF. The DNA of the CDR3 is TGTGCCAGCAGCTTAACCAGGGTGAACGGGGAGCTGTTTTTT.

This clone was detected a few times. This sequence joins TRBV6-2 or TRBV6-3 and TRBJ2-7; D gene ambiguous. The germline gives CDR1 MNHEY, CDR2 SVGEGT. Trimming left V 0 bases short and J 4 bases short, with 4 bases between. This CDR3 comprises 12 residues. The chain's CDR3 is CASSYSVYEQYF. In nucleotides, the CDR3 is TGTGCCAGCAGTTACTCAGTTTACGAGCAGTACTTC.

The table lists this clone with a few counts. The rearrangement joins TRBV10-3 to TRBJ2-1, with TRBD2 identical over 9 bases. The CDR3 consists of 15 residues. CDR1 and CDR2 from the germline V gene are ENHRY and SYGVKD. Unmatched junction bases numbered 9, after V lost 4 bases and J lost 8 bases. For the CDR3, the DNA is TGTGCCATCAGTGGATTAGCGGGAGTTGAGGATGAGCAGTTCTTC. Its protein product is CAISGLAGVEDEQFF.

This clone was recorded only once. V usage is TRBV7-9 and J usage is TRBJ1-6, with 7 bases aligning to TRBD1. CDR1 is SEHNR, CDR2 FQNEAQ, per germline (reference sequence). This CDR3 region has 15 residues. Germline trimming cut 0 bases from V and 9 bases from J; bases unmatched to any gene: 5. CDR3 sequence: CASSLATGFRSPLHF. DNA of the CDR3: TGTGCCAGCAGCTTAGCGACAGGGTTCCGTTCACCCCTCCACTTT.

V gene TRBV6-5 combines with J gene TRBJ1-5; 8 bases align to TRBD1. The germline V gene encodes CDR1 MNHEY and CDR2 SVGAGI. Unmatched junction bases numbered 1, after V lost 5 bases and J lost 1 base. The CDR3 has 14 residues. The CDR3 DNA is TGTGCCAGCAGTAGGACAGGGAGCAATCAGCCCCAGCATTTT. Translation: CASSRTGSNQPQHF.

This chain joins TRBV2 and TRBJ2-3, with TRBD2 matching over 9 bases. The CDR3 length is 14 residues. After removal of 5 bases from V and 5 bases from J, the junction contained 5 bases not matched to a gene. The germline V gene has CDR1 SNHLY and CDR2 FYNNEI. In nucleotides, the CDR3 is TGTGCCAGCAGTTTAGCGGGAGATGGAGATACGCAGTATTTT. This encodes CASSLAGDGDTQYF.

V usage is TRBV30 and J usage is TRBJ1-1; D ambiguous. CDR3 size: 9 residues. V lost 5 bases and J lost 8, with 6 bases in between. Germline V lookup: CDR1 GTSNPN, CDR2 SVGIG (reference sequence). Here the CDR3 DNA reads TGTGCCTGGGGACGGGAAGCTTTCTTT. Residues: CAWGREAFF.

The chain joins TRBV4-3 to TRBJ2-5; possible D gene TRBD2, 6 bases. Germline values: CDR1 LGHNA, CDR2 YSLEER. This CDR3 region has 14 residues. V was cut by 4 bases and J by 2 bases, with 11 bases left in between. The CDR3: CASSLARGQETQYF. The CDR3 region has the DNA TGCGCCAGCAGCCTAGCCCGGGGGCAAGAGACCCAGTACTTC.

The rearrangement joins TRBV13 to TRBJ1-2; D may be TRBD1 (5 bases). The V and J ends lost 9 bases and 4 bases respectively, with 15 bases between them. From germline, CDR1 is PRHDT and CDR2 FYEKMQ (reference sequence). The CDR3 loop spans 13 amino acids. CDR3 DNA: TGTGCCAGTTCAGGGAAATGGGGCTATGGCTACACCTTC. Its protein product is CASSGKWGYGYTF.

In its sample, this clone was seen a few times. The chain joins TRBV20-1 to TRBJ2-1; tentatively, D is TRBD1 (6 bases). From germline, CDR1 is DFQATT and CDR2 SNEGSKA (reference sequence). CDR3 length equals 14 residues. Trimming pared 3 bases from V and 5 bases from J, leaving 14 bases between. DNA of the CDR3: TGCAGTGCTAGTAGGGGGATAGGGGACAATGAGCAGTTCTTC. The encoded protein is CSASRGIGDNEQFF.

In its sample, this clone is medium-sized. The rearrangement links TRBV7-3 to TRBJ1-1, with a tentative D call TRBD1 (6 bases). The CDR3 contains 14 residues. V dropped 5 bases and J dropped 2 bases, with 12 bases sitting between them. The germline V gene encodes CDR1 SGHTA and CDR2 FQGTGA. The CDR3 reads CASSPGQSNTEAFF. DNA of the CDR3: TGTGCCAGCAGCCCTGGACAGAGTAACACTGAAGCTTTCTTT.

The CDR3, as DNA: TGCGCCAGCAGCTCCGATTCGGTTTCAGAGACCCAGTACTTC. Its translation: CASSSDSVSETQYF. The chain has TRBV5-1 and TRBJ2-5; D not certain. The CDR3 has 14 residues. Germline lookup yields CDR1 SGHRS and CDR2 YFSETQ. With 3 bases removed from V and 4 bases from J, the gap between germline ends came to 13 bases.

This clone has a handful of counts. The chain employs TRBV3-1 (or the pseudogene TRBV3-2) and TRBJ2-1, with D perhaps given as TRBD1 or TRBD2 (6 bases each). Trimming took 5 bases from V and 4 from J, leaving 15 bases between them. The CDR3 length is 15 residues. CDR1 is LGHDT, CDR2 YNNKEL, per germline (reference sequence). The CDR3 sequence: CASSKLVGGYNEQFF. DNA of the CDR3: TGTGCCAGCAGCAAACTAGTAGGGGGGTACAATGAGCAGTTCTTC.

By frequency in the sample, this clone is medium-sized (0.01 to 0.1%). At the DNA level, this CDR3 is encoded by other sequences in the same sample as well. The chain carries TRBV6-5 and TRBJ1-5, with D possibly being TRBD1 (5 bases). CDR1 MNHEY and CDR2 SVGAGI come from the germline V gene. V gave up 0 bases and J gave up 4 bases, with 7 bases separating them. The CDR3 sequence is 14 residues long. The CDR3 nucleotides read TGTGCCAGCAGTTACTCTGGGGGTAATCAGCCCCAGCATTTT. Residues: CASSYSGGNQPQHF.

This clone was observed a single time. The chain uses TRBV5-1 and TRBJ2-1, with 7 bases matching TRBD1. V was pared by 4 bases and J by 4 bases, with 8 bases of the junction left unmatched. The length of the CDR3 is 15 residues. The germline V gene has CDR1 SGHRS and CDR2 YFSETQ. Here the CDR3 DNA reads TGCGCCAGCAGCCTCGATGGACAGGCTTACAATGAGCAGTTCTTC. Amino acids: CASSLDGQAYNEQFF.

The chain combines TRBV18 with TRBJ1-1; maybe TRBD1 (6 bases). The ends were cut back, 6 bases at V and 1 base at J, with 12 bases in the middle. The CDR3 loop spans 14 amino acids. The germline V gene has CDR1 KGHSH and CDR2 LQKENI. For the CDR3, the DNA is TGTGCCAGCTCCGTGGACAGAAGGAACACTGAAGCTTTCTTT. Protein: CASSVDRRNTEAFF.

The chain uses TRBV27 and TRBJ1-2, with 8 bases lining up with TRBD1. The CDR3 totals 16 residues. Germline CDR1 reads MNHEY; CDR2 reads SMNVEV (reference sequence). V shed 5 bases, J shed 4 bases, and the junction held 12 bases outside the gene matches. The DNA of the CDR3 is TGTGCCAGCAGTCACTCCGGGACAGGCTCTATCTATGGCTACACCTTC. Translating it yields CASSHSGTGSIYGYTF.

V is TRBV4-2 and J is TRBJ1-2; D gene ambiguous. The V end was cut by 0 bases, the J end by 7 bases, with 12 bases between. The CDR3 is 14 amino acids. Germline CDR1 reads LGHNA; CDR2 reads YNFKEQ. The CDR3 loop is CASSQDPRLRGYTF. As DNA, the CDR3 is TGTGCCAGCAGCCAAGATCCCAGGCTACGTGGCTACACCTTC.

The genes are TRBV27 and TRBJ1-2; 9 positions match TRBD1. This CDR3 is built from 15 residues. Trimming removed 5 bases from V and 8 bases from J; junction bases left unmatched: 12. CDR1 and CDR2 from the germline V gene are MNHEY and SMNVEV (reference sequence). The CDR3: CASSTRAGTGKGYTF. The CDR3 DNA is TGTGCCAGCAGTACTAGGGCCGGGACAGGGAAAGGCTACACCTTC.

This clone was detected once. V usage is TRBV21-1 and J usage is TRBJ2-1; the tabulated D call, TRBD2, remains unverified against the DNA. TRBV21-1 is a documented pseudogene. The CDR3 contains 15 residues. CDR3 region: CASSDRDYPYNEQFF. For the CDR3, the DNA is TGTGCCAGCAGCGACCGGGACTATCCCTACAATGAGCAGTTCTTC.

Details on this clone: Other DNA sequences in the same sample also yield this CDR3. The rearrangement uses TRBV6-5 and TRBJ2-5; a weak D match, TRBD1 (6 bases). This CDR3 region has 12 residues. Germline loops: CDR1 MNHEY, CDR2 SVGAGI. The ends were cut back, 5 bases at V and 5 bases at J, with 9 bases in the middle. DNA of the CDR3: TGTGCCAGCAGTCAGGGGTTGGAGACCCAGTACTTC. Amino acids: CASSQGLETQYF.

By share, this clone ranks as medium-sized. The chain employs TRBV18 and TRBJ1-1; D might be TRBD1 (6 bases). The CDR3 runs 14 residues. The V end was cut by 4 bases, the J end by 3 bases, with 12 bases between. Germline V gene sequence: CDR1 KGHSH, CDR2 LQKENI. Written as DNA, the CDR3 is TGTGCCAGCTCACGATCGCGGACAGACACTGAAGCTTTCTTT. It encodes CASSRSRTDTEAFF.